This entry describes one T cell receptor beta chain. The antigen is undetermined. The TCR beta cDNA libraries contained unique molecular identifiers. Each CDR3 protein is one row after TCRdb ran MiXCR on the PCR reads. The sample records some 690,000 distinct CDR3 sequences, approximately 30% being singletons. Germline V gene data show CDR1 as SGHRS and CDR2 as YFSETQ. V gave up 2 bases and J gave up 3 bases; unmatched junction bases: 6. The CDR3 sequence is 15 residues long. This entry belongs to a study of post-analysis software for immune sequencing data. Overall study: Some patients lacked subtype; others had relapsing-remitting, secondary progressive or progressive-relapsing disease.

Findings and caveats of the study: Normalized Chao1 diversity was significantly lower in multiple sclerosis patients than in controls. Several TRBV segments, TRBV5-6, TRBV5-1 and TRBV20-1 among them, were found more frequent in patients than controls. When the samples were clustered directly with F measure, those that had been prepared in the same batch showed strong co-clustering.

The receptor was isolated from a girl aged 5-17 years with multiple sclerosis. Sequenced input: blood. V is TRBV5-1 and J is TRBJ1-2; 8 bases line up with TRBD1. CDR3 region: CASSFQTGGDYGYTF. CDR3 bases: TGCGCCAGCAGCTTTCAAACAGGGGGTGACTATGGCTACACCTTC.